The TCR beta chain under discussion was sequenced for a study of cytomegalovirus exposure and HLA in healthy donors. General study results and limits: Upon later analysis, HLA-associated TCR beta chains proved more clonally expanded than other, equally common chains.

For this clone: Its matching antigen is unknown.

It was with 60 Vbeta and 13 Jbeta primers that the PCR ran. Assay used: immunoSEQ multiplex PCR; TCRdb lists only in-frame clones, some missing. The sample yields approximately 240,000 clones, about 81% seen once. The sample was PBMCs. The source is a woman aged 40 to 50 in good health and CMV-seropositive.

CDR3 loop: CASSPEYSSYEQYF. The CDR3, as DNA: TGTGCCAGCAGCCCGGAGTATAGCTCCTACGAGCAGTACTTC. V and J are TRBV7-9 and TRBJ2-7; D gene uncertain. The CDR3 runs to 14 residues. Germline-derived CDR1 and CDR2 are SEHNR and FQNEAQ (reference sequence). Deletions cut 5 bases from V and 0 bases from J, with 11 bases between. The full variable domain, its missing parts supplied by reference TRBV7-9 and TRBJ2-7, is DTGVSQNPRHKITKRGQNVTFRCDPISEHNRLYWYRQTLGQGPEFLTYFQNEAQLEKSRLLSDRFSAERPKGSFSTLEIQRTEQGDSAMYLCASSPEYSSYEQYFGPGTRLTVT.